This TCR beta chain was sequenced for a study of T cell responses to AZD1222 COVID-19 vaccine. Clones were sequenced by immunoSEQ multiplex PCR, and TCRdb holds only the in-frame ones, with some missing. The data contain 45,000 or so clones, roughly 91% of them singletons. Turning to this clone: Its target is not known.

Study outcomes and limitations: Clonal diversity may have been underestimated in mostly white British donors. At 160-218 and 743-854, vaccine-associated CD4 TCRs were dominant, and they spanned spike.

This CDR3 has 18 amino acids. Trimming removed 5 bases from V and 8 bases from J; junction bases left unmatched: 19. Germline V CDR1 and CDR2: LGHNA, YNFKEQ. The sequence was collected from an adult who received the AZD1222 COVID-19 vaccine. V usage is TRBV4-2 and J usage is TRBJ1-4, with TRBD1 identical over 8 bases. The sequenced sample was peripheral blood, obtained 28 days after the second AZD1222 dose. CDR3 protein: CASSWRQGAHSADEKLFF. The CDR3, as DNA: TGTGCCAGCAGCTGGCGGCAGGGGGCGCACTCGGCGGACGAAAAACTGTTTTTT.